Listed below are T cell receptor beta chains from one sample, sequenced in a study of T cells in Graves' hyperthyroidism and ophthalmopathy. TCRdb ran MiXCR on the multiplex PCR reads and lists one entry per CDR3 protein. The sample has fewer than 110,000 distinct CDR3 sequences; approximately 16% are singletons. Source material: blood. These receptor sequences come from a woman aged 50 to 65 with Graves' hyperthyroidism. CDR3s include the opening cysteine and the closing phenylalanine or tryptophan. The D gene is left open where the match is weak. Clone size is not always given. Where it is, it says once, few, many or a class for expanded clones.

>TRBV20-1|NA|NA|TRBJ2-5
CSASFRQEETQYF
TGCAGTGCTAGTTTCCGACAGGAAGAGACCCAGTACTTC
>TRBV4-1|few|TRBD1|TRBJ2-1
CASSQGQGPYNEQFF
TGCGCCAGCAGCCAGGGACAGGGGCCCTACAATGAGCAGTTCTTC
>TRBV7-2|NA|NA|TRBJ1-5
CASSDREGNQPQHF
TGTGCCAGCAGCGACCGTGAGGGCAATCAGCCCCAGCATTTT
>TRBV7-6|many|NA|TRBJ1-1
CASSLGVSTEAFF
TGTGCCAGCAGCTTGGGGGTAAGCACTGAAGCTTTCTTT
>TRBV5-1|many|TRBD2|TRBJ2-1
CASSSPEGLAIIDEQFF
TGCGCCAGCAGCTCACCGGAGGGACTAGCGATAATAGATGAGCAGTTCTTC
>TRBV19|NA|NA|TRBJ2-5
CASSDRYKETQYF
TGTGCCAGCTCCGACAGATACAAAGAGACCCAGTACTTC
>TRBV9|many|NA|TRBJ2-1
CASSVGVGAGKSYNEQFF
TGTGCCAGCAGCGTAGGTGTGGGTGCCGGGAAGTCCTACAATGAGCAGTTCTTC
>TRBV5-5|many|TRBD2|TRBJ2-5
CASSAGLAGAETQYF
TGTGCCAGCAGCGCAGGACTAGCGGGAGCAGAGACCCAGTACTTC
>TRBV20-1|many|NA|TRBJ1-2
CSARGSSNYGYTF
TGCAGTGCTAGAGGATCTTCTAACTATGGCTACACCTTC
>TRBV11-2|many|NA|TRBJ1-2
CASSTSRTNYGYTF
TGTGCCAGCAGCACCAGTCGGACCAACTATGGCTACACCTTC
>TRBV20-1|many|TRBD1|TRBJ1-1
CSARGTGVSEAFF
TGCAGTGCTAGGGGGACAGGCGTCTCTGAAGCTTTCTTT
>TRBV28|few|TRBD1|TRBJ1-2
CASSSAGTGSGYTF
TGTGCCAGCAGTTCCGCCGGGACAGGGAGCGGCTACACCTTC
>TRBV11-2|many|NA|TRBJ1-2
CASSLGPGYGYTF
TGTGCCAGCAGCTTAGGTCCTGGCTATGGCTACACCTTC
>TRBV28|NA|TRBD1|TRBJ1-2
CASSFGTGDAYGYTF
TGTGCCAGCAGTTTCGGGACAGGGGATGCCTATGGCTACACCTTC
>TRBV7-9|many|NA|TRBJ1-1
CASNPLMNTEAFF
TGTGCCAGCAACCCACTCATGAACACTGAAGCTTTCTTT
>TRBV10-3|NA|NA|TRBJ2-5
CAISERTPGLETQYF
TGTGCCATCAGTGAGCGTACCCCCGGCTTGGAGACCCAGTACTTC
>TRBV29-1|many|TRBD1|TRBJ1-1
CSAAVGTGGFGAFF
TGCAGCGCCGCCGTTGGGACAGGGGGCTTTGGAGCTTTCTTT